A selection of T cell receptor beta chains follows, all from one sample in a study of radiotherapy plus CTLA-4 blockade in lung cancer. Sequenced by immunoSEQ multiplex PCR; TCRdb stores in-frame clones only, minus some. The repertoire holds approximately 80,000 clones, with around 80% as singletons. Sequences were derived from peripheral blood, sampled from a patient treated with radiotherapy plus ipilimumab. The receptor set was obtained from a human donor with non-small cell lung cancer who had stable disease on radiotherapy plus ipilimumab. Both conserved end residues are part of each CDR3. A D gene is named only where the DNA matches it firmly. The size field is filled for only some rows; it gives once, few, many or a size class.

TRBV7-2	TRBJ1-5	.	.	TGTGCCAGCAGCGGCGGGGGGTTCGGCTGGCAGCCCCAGCATTTT	CASSGGGFGWQPQHF
TRBV28	TRBJ2-3	.	TRBD1	TGTGCCAGCGGCCTTCAGGGGGGCACAGATACGCAGTATTTT	CASGLQGGTDTQYF
TRBV18	TRBJ1-2	.	.	TGTGCCAGCTCACCACTTTCGAGAGACAATAACTATGGCTACACCTTC	CASSPLSRDNNYGYTF
TRBV6-5	TRBJ2-7	.	.	TGTGCCAGCAGTTACCTCCCCCGGACAGAGACCTACGAGCAGTACTTC	CASSYLPRTETYEQYF
TRBV9	TRBJ2-7	.	.	TGTGCCAGCAGCGTCGGGGTGGGCTCCTACGAGCAGTACTTC	CASSVGVGSYEQYF
TRBV2	TRBJ2-3	.	.	TGTGCCAGCAGTGAAGTTGGACTGAACACAGATACGCAGTATTTT	CASSEVGLNTDTQYF
TRBV11-3	TRBJ2-3	.	.	TGTGCCAGCAGCTTTGGACAGAGGACAGATACGCAGTATTTT	CASSFGQRTDTQYF
TRBV28	TRBJ2-7	.	.	TGTGCCAGCTGGGGGACTGTGAGGGCCTCCTACGAGCAGTACTTC	CASWGTVRASYEQYF
TRBV7-9	TRBJ1-1	.	.	TGTGCCAGCAGCCCGCGGGGGGGACTGAACACTGAAGCTTTCTTT	CASSPRGGLNTEAFF
TRBV10-1	TRBJ2-1	.	.	TGCGCCAGCAGCTCGGGGTACAATGAGCAGTTCTTC	CASSSGYNEQFF
TRBV30	TRBJ2-7	.	TRBD1	TGTGCCTGGAGGAGTAGGGACAGGGGGTACGAGCAGTACTTC	CAWRSRDRGYEQYF
TRBV4-1	TRBJ1-1	.	.	TGCGCCAGCAGCCAAGCATCCCCGCCCGGGCCCTGGAGGGGGATGAACACTGAAGCTTTCTTT	CASSQASPPGPWRGMNTEAFF
TRBV7-2	TRBJ2-1	few	.	TGTGCCAGCAGCTTAGTCTGGAGGGACTACAATGAGCAGTTCTTC	CASSLVWRDYNEQFF
TRBV7-3	TRBJ1-1	.	.	TGTGCCAGCAGTTTGGACAGATGGACTGAAGCTTTCTTT	CASSLDRWTEAFF
TRBV7-8	TRBJ1-1	few	TRBD1	TGTGCCAGCAGCTTCACGGGACAGGGGAACACTGAAGCTTTCTTT	CASSFTGQGNTEAFF
TRBV4-2	TRBJ2-1	.	TRBD2	TGTGCCAGCAGCCAAGATCCTAGCGGGGGCCCCCTCAATGAGCAGTTCTTC	CASSQDPSGGPLNEQFF
TRBV9	TRBJ2-7	.	TRBD2	TGTGCCAGCACCCCCCTAGCGGAGGCCGGCGAGCAGTACTTC	CASTPLAEAGEQYF
TRBV2	TRBJ2-1	.	.	TGTGCCAGCAGTGAGGCGCGCAATGAGCAGTTCTTC	CASSEARNEQFF
TRBV6-5	TRBJ2-6	once	.	TGTGCCAGCAGTGGAGGGATCTCTGGGGCCAACGTCCTGACTTTC	CASSGGISGANVLTF
TRBV30	TRBJ2-7	.	TRBD1	TGTGCCTGGAGCCCGAAGGGACAGGGCACAGATCGTTACGAGCAGTACTTC	CAWSPKGQGTDRYEQYF